The T cell receptor (beta chain) under discussion was sequenced for a study of beta chain features in type 1 diabetes. Investigators reverse transcribed all isolated RNA, so they sequenced expressed TCRB transcripts. The assay was immunoSEQ multiplex PCR, and TCRdb's table has in-frame clones only and misses some. The sample has more than 300,000 clones, under 8.5% seen once. This CDR3 spans 16 amino acids. The V and J ends lost 6 bases and 3 bases, in that order; junction bases with no gene match: 7. The V gene's germline CDR1 is SGHAT and CDR2 FQNNGV. The sequence came from a young woman in good health. Material for sequencing was central memory CD4+ T cells from blood. The genes are TRBV11-2 and TRBJ2-1; 11 positions match TRBD2. In nucleotides, the CDR3 is TGTGCCAGCAGAAAGACTAGCGGGATGGACTACAATGAGCAGTTCTTC. Protein: CASRKTSGMDYNEQFF.